The 5 T cell receptor beta chains below were found in one sample sequenced in a study of T cells after yellow fever vaccination. Via MiXCR, TCRdb re-called the 5' RACE reads, giving one row per CDR3 protein. The sample includes approximately 120,000 distinct CDR3 sequences, roughly 15% of them seen just once. The sequencing here drew on CD8+ T cells sorted from PBMCs, taken 5 days after the yellow fever booster vaccination. The receptors here all came from a man aged 18 to 29 who received the YFV17D yellow fever vaccine.

The chain links TRBV12-3 or TRBV12-4 to TRBJ1-1; 8 bases line up with TRBD1. V was clipped by 7 bases and J by 8 bases; unmatched bases: 9. The CDR3 spans 13 residues. CDR3 bases: TGTGCCAGCACCAGGGCAGGGGGCGCCGAAGCTTTCTTT. Translation: CASTRAGGAEAFF.

This clonotype was found a few times. This rearrangement joins TRBV5-1 to TRBJ2-1; 12 bases are a match to TRBD1. The CDR3 runs to 14 residues. V shed 7 bases and J 10 bases; nucleotides not matched to a gene: 9. CDR1 and CDR2 (germline): SGHRS, YFSETQ. The CDR3 reads CASRPGQGAGEQFF. CDR3 nucleotides: TGCGCCAGCCGACCGGGACAGGGGGCTGGGGAGCAGTTCTTC.

The genes are TRBV5-1 and TRBJ2-6, with D unresolved. The length of the CDR3 is 14 residues. Germline assignment: CDR1 SGHRS and CDR2 YFSETQ. Trimming took 0 bases from V and 4 from J, leaving 5 bases between them. In DNA form, the CDR3 reads TGCGCCAGCAGCTTGGCCTCCGGGGCCAACGTCCTGACTTTC. Encoded protein: CASSLASGANVLTF.

The V gene is TRBV10-2, the J gene TRBJ1-1, with no clear D. With 2 bases removed from V and 11 bases from J, the gap between germline ends came to 15 bases. The CDR3 contains 13 residues. Germline CDR1 and CDR2: WSHSY and SAAADI. This chain's CDR3 is CASSEISRFKAFF. The CDR3 bases are TGCGCCAGCAGTGAGATTTCGAGGTTTAAGGCTTTCTTT.

V gene TRBV24-1 combines with J gene TRBJ2-3, with D unclear. Germline CDR1 is KGHDR and CDR2 is SFDVKD. Deletions cut 4 bases from V and 3 bases from J, with 7 bases between. The CDR3 extends over 13 amino acids. The CDR3 loop is CATSDRSTDTQYF. In DNA form, the CDR3 reads TGTGCCACCAGTGACAGATCGACAGATACGCAGTATTTT.